The 8 T cell receptor beta chains given below trace back to one sample, sequenced in a study of cytomegalovirus exposure and HLA in healthy donors. The PCR had 60 Vbeta and 13 Jbeta primers. Profiled with immunoSEQ multiplex PCR; TCRdb holds only in-frame clones, not every one. The table records around 150,000 clones, roughly 73% of them present only once. Source material: PBMCs. The origin of the receptors is a male donor in good health and CMV-seronegative.

The chain links TRBV5-6 to TRBJ2-7, with 8 bases fitting TRBD2. CDR1 is SGHDT, CDR2 YYEEEE, per germline. This CDR3 has 15 amino acids. J was trimmed by 2 bases and V by 1 base; bases with no gene match: 5. Here the CDR3 DNA reads TGTGCCAGCAGCTTGTACCTAGCGGGTACCTACGAGCAGTACTTC. This encodes CASSLYLAGTYEQYF.

V usage is TRBV7-3 and J usage is TRBJ2-2, with 11 nucleotides matching TRBD1. This CDR3 is 15 amino acids long. In germline, CDR1 is SGHTA, CDR2 FQGTGA. The V and J ends lost 8 bases and 4 bases, in that order; junction bases with no gene match: 6. The CDR3 reads CASAGTGGFTGELFF. The CDR3 bases are TGTGCCAGCGCCGGGACAGGGGGATTCACCGGGGAGCTGTTTTTT.

Of note for this clone: Its ends do not fully match the called genes, so a read error is possible. This chain joins TRBV4-1 and TRBJ1-1; tentative D call: TRBD1 (5 bases). The CDR3 extends over 14 amino acids. Germline values: CDR1 MGHRA, CDR2 YSYEKL. CDR3 sequence: CASSSRTLNAEAFF. DNA of the CDR3: TGCGCCAGCAGCTCCCGGACATTGAACGCTGAAGCTTTCTTT.

V is TRBV11-3 and J is TRBJ2-1, with 15 bases that match TRBD2. CDR3 length: 18 amino acids. Germline assignment: CDR1 SGHNT and CDR2 YENEEA. V lost 5 bases to trimming and J lost 7 bases; unmatched junction nucleotides: 12. The CDR3 here is CASSRGLAGGPMRNEQFF. The DNA of the CDR3 is TGTGCCAGCAGCCGAGGACTAGCGGGAGGGCCGATGAGGAATGAGCAGTTCTTC.

This chain joins TRBV2 and TRBJ2-2; TRBD2 matches 8 bases. CDR1 and CDR2 (germline): SNHLY, FYNNEI. With V trimmed by 1 base and J by 6 bases, 4 bases remained unmatched. This CDR3 has 15 residues. The CDR3 DNA is TGTGCCAGCAGTGAAGATACGGGGGGGTCCGGGGAGCTGTTTTTT. This translates into CASSEDTGGSGELFF. The whole variable domain, remainder taken from reference TRBV2 and TRBJ2-2, is EPEVTQTPSHQVTQMGQEVILRCVPISNHLYFYWYRQILGQKVEFLVSFYNNEISEKSEIFDDQFSVERPDGSNFTLKIRSTKLEDSAMYFCASSEDTGGSGELFFGEGSRLTVL.

The chain has TRBV7-8 and TRBJ2-5, with D unresolved. Judging by the DNA end, TRBJ2-7 fits better; the J call may be wrong. The CDR3 contains 13 residues. From germline, CDR1 is SGHVS and CDR2 FQNEAQ. Here the CDR3 DNA reads TGTGCCAGCAGCTTAGCGGCGCACTACGAGCAGTACTTC. Protein: CASSLAAHYEQYF.

The chain couples TRBV2 to TRBJ1-1; tentative D call: TRBD1 (6 bases). Germline V gives CDR1 SNHLY, CDR2 FYNNEI. CDR3 length: 13 amino acids. The V end was cut by 7 bases, the J end by 3 bases, with 12 bases between. CDR3 DNA sequence: TGTGCCAGCATGCAGGGGAGGGACACTGAAGCTTTCTTT. Its protein product is CASMQGRDTEAFF.

The chain uses TRBV30 and TRBJ1-6; D uncertain. The CDR3 sequence is 13 residues long. The germline V and J ends were trimmed by 7 bases and 9 bases, with 16 bases remaining between them. Germline V gene sequence: CDR1 GTSNPN, CDR2 SVGIG (reference sequence). CDR3 DNA sequence: TGTGCCTCTACCCCGTCCGGAGGTTCACCCCTCCACTTT. As protein: CASTPSGGSPLHF.